The next 13 T cell receptor beta chains were all read from a single sample in a study of CD8+ T cells in alopecia areata. Treatment specified: oral pan-JAK inhibitor, 5-10 mg twice daily. Extracted RNA was reverse transcribed, and the resulting cDNA served as sequencing template. Libraries were prepared by immunoSEQ multiplex PCR; TCRdb keeps only in-frame clonotypes and omits some of them. The sample contains some 220,000 clones, 50% to 60% of which appear only once. Sequencing was performed on CD4+ T cells sorted from blood, taken at week 4, from a patient treated with tofacitinib. The receptor set was obtained from a human donor with alopecia areata.

Comments on this clone: Other DNA sequences in the same sample also yield this CDR3. The V gene is TRBV20-1, the J gene TRBJ2-3; D is ambiguous. The CDR3 is made up of 10 amino acids. The V gene lost 2 bases and the J gene lost 6 bases, with 3 bases spanning the gap. CDR1 is DFQATT, CDR2 SNEGSKA, per germline (reference sequence). Written as DNA, the CDR3 is TGCAGTGCTAGACGGGATACGCAGTATTTT. This translates into CSARRDTQYF.

This clone was seen once. The chain has TRBV29-1 and TRBJ1-2; D is ambiguous. This CDR3 is 12 amino acids long. The germline V gene encodes CDR1 SQVTM and CDR2 ANQGSEA. Trimming cost V 8 bases and J 8 bases, with 18 bases left between them. CDR3 DNA: TGCAGCACTCAGAGTTCAAGGGAGGGCTACACCTTC. Its protein is CSTQSSREGYTF. The full variable domain, rest sourced from reference TRBV29-1 and TRBJ1-2, is SAVISQKPSRDICQRGTSLTIQCQVDSQVTMMFWYRQQPGQSLTLIATANQGSEATYESGFVIDKFPISRPNLTFSTLTVSNMSPEDSSIYLCSTQSSREGYTFGSGTRLTVV.

The chain joins TRBV7-3 to TRBJ1-2; TRBD1 matches 8 bases. V lost 5 bases to trimming and J lost 5 bases; unmatched junction nucleotides: 4. The CDR3 contains 13 residues. Germline CDR1 reads SGHTA; CDR2 reads FQGTGA. The CDR3 DNA reads TGTGCCAGCAGCCCACAGGGGGATTATGGCTACACCTTC. As protein: CASSPQGDYGYTF.

V is TRBV27 and J is TRBJ1-4, with TRBD1 matching over 7 bases. V was pared by 7 bases and J by 3 bases, with 5 bases of the junction left unmatched. The germline CDR1 and CDR2 sequences are MNHEY and SMNVEV (reference sequence). The CDR3 is 14 amino acids. CDR3 amino acids: CASKSRGANEKLFF. CDR3 in DNA: TGTGCCAGCAAATCCAGGGGGGCTAATGAAAAACTGTTTTTT.

The chain carries TRBV7-2 and TRBJ2-6; D call uncertain. V lost 5 bases to trimming and J lost 2 bases, with 7 bases between them. CDR3 length: 14 amino acids. Germline V gene sequence: CDR1 SGHTA, CDR2 FQGNSA. CDR3 sequence reads: CASSPPTGANVLTF. CDR3 in DNA: TGTGCCAGCAGCCCCCCTACTGGGGCCAACGTCCTGACTTTC. The complete variable domain, with remaining parts taken from reference TRBV7-2 and TRBJ2-6, reads GAGVSQSPSNKVTEKGKDVELRCDPISGHTALYWYRQSLGQGLEFLIYFQGNSAPDKSGLPSDRFSAERTGGSVSTLTIQRTQQEDSAVYLCASSPPTGANVLTFGAGSRLTVL.

The V gene is TRBV30, the J gene TRBJ2-1, with D unclear. In germline, CDR1 is GTSNPN, CDR2 SVGIG (reference sequence). Trimming pared 2 bases from V and 0 bases from J, leaving 11 bases between. CDR3 length: 15 residues. Written as DNA, the CDR3 is TGTGCCTGGAGTCGTGACTGGGCCTCCTACAATGAGCAGTTCTTC. As protein: CAWSRDWASYNEQFF. Based on the CDR3 plus reference TRBV30 and TRBJ2-1, the full variable domain is SQTIHQWPATLVQPVGSPLSLECTVEGTSNPNLYWYRQAAGRGLQLLFYSVGIGQISSEVPQNLSASRPQDRQFILSSKKLLLSDSGFYLCAWSRDWASYNEQFFGPGTRLTVL.

In its sample, this clone was seen a few times. This sequence joins TRBV15 and TRBJ2-5; no firm D call. The CDR3 runs to 13 residues. The germline gives CDR1 LNHNV, CDR2 YYDKDF (reference sequence). V lost 3 bases and J lost 3, with 8 bases in between. The CDR3 protein is CATSRTAKETQYF. CDR3 nucleotides: TGTGCCACCAGCAGGACCGCTAAAGAGACCCAGTACTTC.

The chain employs TRBV10-3 and TRBJ2-6; 8 nucleotides align to TRBD1. Germline lookup yields CDR1 ENHRY and CDR2 SYGVKD. The J segment lost 0 bases and the V segment lost 0 bases, leaving 10 bases of the junction unmatched. This CDR3 contains 20 residues. The CDR3: CAISESTGTGNLSGANVLTF. The CDR3 DNA sequence: TGTGCCATCAGTGAGTCGACCGGGACAGGTAATCTCTCTGGGGCCAACGTCCTGACTTTC.

This clone was recorded many times. This rearrangement joins TRBV29-1 to TRBJ2-4, with 7 bases identical to TRBD1. Germline V gene lookup returns CDR1 SQVTM and CDR2 ANQGSEA. With 8 bases clipped from V and 3 bases from J, the junction kept 4 bases outside the gene matches. This CDR3 has 12 residues. CDR3 nucleotide sequence: TGCAGCACCCGGGACAGCAAAAACATTCAGTACTTC. Its translation: CSTRDSKNIQYF.

This clone has a handful of counts. The chain is built from TRBV11-1 and TRBJ2-7; D may be TRBD2 (7 bases). V was pared by 2 bases and J by 2 bases, with 13 bases between. CDR1 and CDR2 from the germline V gene are SGHAT and FQDESV (reference sequence). This CDR3 contains 15 residues. The CDR3 region has the DNA TGTGCCAGCAGCTTACAGGCGGGGGCCCCCTACGAGCAGTACTTC. Its protein is CASSLQAGAPYEQYF. The full variable domain, rest sourced from reference TRBV11-1 and TRBJ2-7, is EAEVAQSPRYKITEKSQAVAFWCDPISGHATLYWYRQILGQGPELLVQFQDESVVDDSQLPKDRFSAERLKGVDSTLKIQPAELGDSAMYLCASSLQAGAPYEQYFGPGTRLTVT.

This clone was observed a handful of times. J is TRBJ2-7 and V is TRBV28; 7 nucleotides align to TRBD1. The CDR3 is 16 residues long. CDR1 MDHEN and CDR2 SYDVKM come from the germline V gene. V lost 7 bases, J lost 5 bases, and 17 bases stayed unmatched. CDR3 nucleotides: TGTGCCAGCAACACCCAGAGTTCTTTCAGGGGGAACGAGCAGTACTTC. It is translated as CASNTQSSFRGNEQYF.

This rearrangement joins TRBV6-5 to TRBJ2-5; D uncertain. The CDR3 has 15 amino acids. The V gene lost 6 bases and the J gene lost 9 bases, with 23 bases spanning the gap. Germline CDR1 MNHEY, CDR2 SVGAGI. The CDR3 region has the DNA TGTGCCAGCAGCCGGACGAGTCTGGAGTTTAGTCCCCAGTACTTC. As protein: CASSRTSLEFSPQYF.

This clone was recorded a few times. V usage is TRBV30 and J usage is TRBJ2-3; D perhaps matches TRBD1 (7 bases). The CDR3 runs 15 residues. Trimming stripped 3 bases from V and 1 base from J, with 14 bases between. Germline V gene lookup returns CDR1 GTSNPN and CDR2 SVGIG (reference sequence). The CDR3 sequence is CAWSSGGIGTDTQYF. The CDR3 region has the DNA TGTGCCTGGAGCTCAGGGGGGATAGGCACAGATACGCAGTATTTT.